The 12 T cell receptor beta chains presented below share a single source sample, sequenced in a study of T cell repertoires in aging, cancer and after chemotherapy. A mixed TRB-A/B primer pool amplified rearranged TRB by multiplex touch-down PCR. TCRdb fed the multiplex PCR reads into MiXCR, producing one record per CDR3 protein. The sample holds 9,500 to 11,000 distinct CDR3 sequences; around 25% are singletons and the top ten take 1.3%. Peripheral blood genomic DNA, not sorted cells or RNA, was the template. The sample comprised blood. The receptors shown here come from a human donor in good health.

This clonotype came up a few times. The chain links TRBV10-3 to TRBJ2-1; D may correspond to TRBD1 or TRBD2 (5 bases each). V was clipped by 2 bases and J by 9 bases, with 14 bases between them. The CDR3 totals 14 residues. The germline gives CDR1 ENHRY, CDR2 SYGVKD. The CDR3 DNA reads TGTGCCATCAGTGAGATCGAAAGGGACGGTGAGCAGTTCTTC. This gives the protein CAISEIERDGEQFF.

V usage is TRBV6-1 and J usage is TRBJ2-3, with unresolved D. The CDR3 runs to 15 residues. CDR1 is MNHNS and CDR2 is SASEGT in the germline V gene. Trimming removed 0 bases from V and 6 bases from J, with 13 bases in between. CDR3 sequence: CASSEAVTPSDTQYF. CDR3 DNA sequence: TGTGCCAGCAGTGAAGCGGTTACCCCTTCGGATACGCAGTATTTT.

The gene calls are TRBV12-3 or TRBV12-4 and TRBJ2-3, with 9 positions matching TRBD2. CDR3 length equals 18 residues. V gave up 5 bases and J gave up 2 bases; unmatched junction bases: 14. The CDR3 DNA sequence: TGTGCCAGCAGTCCCCTCGGAGCGGGAGGACTAAACACAGATACGCAGTATTTT. Its protein product is CASSPLGAGGLNTDTQYF.

This clonotype showed up just a few times. The chain is built from TRBV6-1 and TRBJ2-1, with TRBD2 identical over 12 bases. CDR3 length: 15 residues. Germline lookup yields CDR1 MNHNS and CDR2 SASEGT. J gave up 4 bases and V 6 bases, and 4 bases lay outside the gene matches. DNA of the CDR3: TGTGCCAGCAGCGGCGGACTAGCGGGATACAATGAGCAGTTCTTC. Its protein is CASSGGLAGYNEQFF.

This clonotype was found a few times. The chain employs TRBV13 and TRBJ1-1; possibly TRBD1 for D (5 bases). V dropped 5 bases and J dropped 7 bases, with 11 bases sitting between them. Germline loops: CDR1 PRHDT, CDR2 FYEKMQ (reference sequence). CDR3 length: 12 residues. CDR3 DNA sequence: TGTGCCAGCAGCCCTTTTGGGGGTGAAGCTTTCTTT. Translation: CASSPFGGEAFF.

This clonotype turned up a few times. The V gene is TRBV4-1, the J gene TRBJ1-5; possible D gene TRBD1, 5 bases. Trimming stripped 2 bases from V and 9 bases from J, with 17 bases between. The V gene's germline CDR1 is MGHRA and CDR2 YSYEKL. The CDR3 spans 15 residues. The CDR3 sequence is CASSQPRQSPRPQHF. The CDR3, as DNA: TGCGCCAGCAGCCAACCTAGACAGAGTCCACGGCCCCAGCATTTT.

This clonotype came up a few times. The chain links TRBV12-3 or TRBV12-4 to TRBJ2-5; 9 bases line up with TRBD1. This CDR3 comprises 15 residues. With V trimmed by 5 bases and J by 5 bases, 9 bases remained unmatched. DNA of the CDR3: TGTGCCAGCAGTCCACCACAGGGGGCGAAGGAGACCCAGTACTTC. This translates into CASSPPQGAKETQYF.

This clonotype was seen a few times. The chain links TRBV11-2 to TRBJ1-1; 7 nucleotides match TRBD1. With 6 bases clipped from V and 1 base from J, the junction kept 5 bases outside the gene matches. The CDR3 is 14 residues long. Germline V CDR1 and CDR2: SGHAT, FQNNGV. The CDR3 region is CASSVQGKNTEAFF. The DNA for the CDR3 is TGTGCCAGCAGTGTACAGGGGAAGAACACTGAAGCTTTCTTT.

The V call is TRBV19, the J call TRBJ1-5; no firm D call. The V end was cut by 5 bases, the J end by 6 bases, with 11 bases between. The CDR3 spans 13 residues. Germline values: CDR1 LNHDA, CDR2 SQIVND (reference sequence). This CDR3 is CASSSMGGQPQHF. Here the CDR3 DNA reads TGTGCCAGTAGTTCCATGGGAGGTCAGCCCCAGCATTTT.

This chain links TRBV5-4 with TRBJ2-7; D call uncertain. This CDR3 is built from 11 residues. The germline gives CDR1 SGHNT, CDR2 YYREEE (reference sequence). V lost 0 bases to trimming and J lost 7 bases, with 5 bases between them. CDR3 region: CASSLAEEQYF. DNA of the CDR3: TGTGCCAGCAGCTTGGCGGAGGAGCAGTACTTC.

This clonotype was picked up a small number of times. V is TRBV6-2 or TRBV6-3 and J is TRBJ2-3, with 9 bases matching TRBD2. Germline V CDR1 and CDR2: MNHEY, SVGEGT. Trimming took 6 bases from V and 4 from J; bases not matched to a gene: 5. This CDR3 is 14 amino acids long. CDR3 bases: TGTGCCAGCAGGCTAGCGGGGAGGCCAGATACGCAGTATTTT. Residues: CASRLAGRPDTQYF.

The rearrangement joins TRBV7-6 to TRBJ2-2; tentative D call: TRBD1 (6 bases). The CDR3 has 15 residues. Germline V gene lookup returns CDR1 SGHVS and CDR2 FNYEAQ. The germline V and J ends were trimmed by 5 bases and 1 base, with 11 bases remaining between them. The CDR3 region is CASSVGTRNTGELFF. The CDR3 DNA is TGTGCCAGCAGCGTCGGGACAAGGAACACCGGGGAGCTGTTTTTT. Combining the CDR3 with reference TRBV7-6 and TRBJ2-2 gives the whole variable domain GAGVSQSPRYKVTKRGQDVALRCDPISGHVSLYWYRQALGQGPEFLTYFNYEAQQDKSGLPNDRFSAERPEGSISTLTIQRTEQRDSAMYRCASSVGTRNTGELFFGEGSRLTVL.